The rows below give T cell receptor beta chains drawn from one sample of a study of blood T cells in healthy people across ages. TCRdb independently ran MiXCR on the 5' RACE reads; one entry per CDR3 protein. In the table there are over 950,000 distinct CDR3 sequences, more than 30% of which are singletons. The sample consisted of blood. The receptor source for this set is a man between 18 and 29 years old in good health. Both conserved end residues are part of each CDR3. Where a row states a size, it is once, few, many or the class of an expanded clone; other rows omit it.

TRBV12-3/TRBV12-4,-,CASSFPPGQVNYEQYF
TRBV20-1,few,CSARDGRGGLVPDTQYF
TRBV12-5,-,CASGLVLEGGSSGNTIYF
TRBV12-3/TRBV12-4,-,CASSLRTVTYEQYF
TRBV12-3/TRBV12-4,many,CASSLLRSTDTQYF
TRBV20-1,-,CSASGAGDPYNVQFF
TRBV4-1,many,CASSHQSFPTSDTQYF
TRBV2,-,CASSRTSGGGATDTQYF
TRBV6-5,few,CASSSTHGQGGYTF
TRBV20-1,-,CSARRAGTAHNEQYF
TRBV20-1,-,CSARDGTTADTQYF
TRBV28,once,CASSRAREISEAFF
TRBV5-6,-,CASSFLAGKYQETQYF
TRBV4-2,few,CASSRLPGTGFANYGYTF
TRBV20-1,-,CSARGQGYEQYF
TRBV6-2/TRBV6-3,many,CATLGPQRTGGYTF
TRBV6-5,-,CASSRQGQASSYEQYF
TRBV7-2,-,CASSPHQGLTIYGYTF
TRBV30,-,CAWSVRNSPLHF
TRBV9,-,CASSVLPTGATEAFF
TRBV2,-,CASRPGQGFQPQHF
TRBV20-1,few,CSARPASGTGYYEQYF